One sample yielded the 9 T cell receptor beta chains listed below, sequenced in a study of CD8+CD57+ T cells in acquired aplastic anemia. Only patients with CD8+CD57+ cell expansion on flow cytometry were chosen for sequencing. CDR3 and TCR beta VDJ profiling relied on a genomic DNA template. TCRdb recomputed calls from the reads with MiXCR, one row per CDR3 protein. This sample has some 120,000 distinct CDR3 sequences, with 50% to 60% found just once. Sequenced input: sorted CD4+, CD8+, or CD8+CD57+ T cells (not recorded which) from PBMCs. The receptors were sampled from a human donor with aplastic anemia.

This clonotype was counted between two and nine times. The chain employs TRBV10-3 and TRBJ2-7; D not resolved. V gave up 4 bases and J gave up 3 bases, with 10 bases separating them. CDR1 is ENHRY, CDR2 SYGVKD, per germline. CDR3 length equals 13 residues. As DNA, the CDR3 is TGTGCCATCAGTGGGACGGCAGGCTACGAGCAGTACTTC. Its protein is CAISGTAGYEQYF.

The chain employs TRBV7-9 and TRBJ2-5, with 11 bases that match TRBD2. Looked up from germline, CDR1 is SEHNR and CDR2 is FQNEAQ (reference sequence). V gave up 6 bases and J gave up 1 base; unmatched junction bases: 4. The CDR3 covers 15 residues. For the CDR3, the DNA is TGTGCCAGCAGGAAACTAGCGGGGGCCCAAGAGACCCAGTACTTC. Residues: CASRKLAGAQETQYF.

CDR3 bases: TGCAGCGGGTCGGGCCATGAGCAGTTCTTC. Protein sequence: CSGSGHEQFF. The V and J genes are TRBV29-1 and TRBJ2-1; D is ambiguous. With 7 bases removed from V and 8 bases from J, the gap between germline ends came to 9 bases. Germline-derived CDR1 and CDR2 are SQVTM and ANQGSEA. CDR3 length: 10 amino acids.

This chain joins TRBV25-1 and TRBJ1-2; D is unresolved. Germline V gene sequence: CDR1 MGHDK, CDR2 SYGVNS. The V end lost 7 bases, the J end lost 4 bases, and 13 bases lay between the germline ends. The length of the CDR3 is 13 residues. This chain's CDR3 is CASKDHGGYGYTF. For the CDR3, the DNA is TGTGCCAGCAAGGATCACGGCGGCTATGGCTACACCTTC.

This clonotype was observed a handful of times. The chain combines TRBV11-2 with TRBJ2-3, with D tentatively TRBD1 or TRBD2 (5 bases each). The CDR3 runs to 18 residues. CDR1 is SGHAT and CDR2 is FQNNGV in the germline V gene. Trimming cost V 0 bases and J 4 bases, with 20 bases left between them. The CDR3 DNA follows: TGTGCCAGCAGCTTAGAATTGGTTGGGGGTTCCCCCGCAGATACGCAGTATTTT. Its translation: CASSLELVGGSPADTQYF.

The chain couples TRBV14 to TRBJ1-5, with D perhaps TRBD1 (6 bases). V shed 6 bases and J shed 6 bases, with 12 bases lying between them. CDR1 is SGHDN, CDR2 FVKESK, per germline. This CDR3 comprises 13 residues. CDR3 DNA sequence: TGTGCCAGCAGAGGGACAATTCCTCAGCCCCAGCATTTT. Protein product: CASRGTIPQPQHF.

The chain recombines TRBV9 with TRBJ2-7; D might be TRBD2 (5 bases). Germline CDR1 is SGDLS and CDR2 is YYNGEE. Trimming removed 0 bases at V and 2 bases at J, with 9 bases between. This CDR3 region has 14 residues. The CDR3: CASSVDGEPYEQYF. CDR3 nucleotide sequence: TGTGCCAGCAGCGTAGACGGGGAACCCTACGAGCAGTACTTC. The whole variable domain, filled in from reference TRBV9 and TRBJ2-7, reads DSGVTQTPKHLITATGQRVTLRCSPRSGDLSVYWYQQSLDQGLQFLIQYYNGEERAKGNILERFSAQQFPDLHSELNLSSLELGDSALYFCASSVDGEPYEQYFGPGTRLTVT.

J is TRBJ2-6 and V is TRBV6-2 or TRBV6-3; 9 positions match TRBD1. Germline loops: CDR1 MNHEY, CDR2 SVGEGT. The CDR3 totals 16 residues. V dropped 6 bases and J dropped 2; count of bases not matched to a gene: 5. CDR3 sequence reads: CASRSTGGTGANVLTF. Written as DNA, the CDR3 is TGTGCCAGCAGATCCACAGGGGGCACTGGGGCCAACGTCCTGACTTTC.

The chain has TRBV19 and TRBJ2-7; the D call may be TRBD1 or TRBD2 (5 bases each). Germline CDR1 LNHDA, CDR2 SQIVND (reference sequence). The V and J ends lost 8 bases and 3 bases respectively, with 14 bases between them. The CDR3 runs to 13 residues. CDR3 bases: TGTGCCAGTGTGCAAGGGACCGGCTACGAGCAGTACTTC. Its translation: CASVQGTGYEQYF. Full variable domain (outside the CDR3, taken from reference TRBV19 and TRBJ2-7): DGGITQSPKYLFRKEGQNVTLSCEQNLNHDAMYWYRQDPGQGLRLIYYSQIVNDFQKGDIAEGYSVSREKKESFPLTVTSAQKNPTAFYLCASVQGTGYEQYFGPGTRLTVT.